This T cell receptor beta chain emerged from a study of cytomegalovirus exposure and HLA in healthy donors. Study-level information: Per a later analysis, the 666 first-cohort and under 150 validation repertoires shared one platform.

Concerning this clone: Antigen unknown.

Study-level points and caveats: The dataset shows that most TCR sequences were rare, while some public TCRs occurred in many donors.

Data came from immunoSEQ multiplex PCR; TCRdb stores just in-frame clones and leaves some out. Counted here are 150,000 to 200,000 clones, approximately 87% occurring once; the ten biggest clones make up approximately 5%. Germline CDR1 reads LNHDA; CDR2 reads SQIVND (reference sequence). Trimming stripped 2 bases from V and 10 bases from J, with 14 bases between. The CDR3 has 13 residues. The V and J genes are TRBV19 and TRBJ1-2; TRBD1 might be the D (5 bases). What was sequenced was PBMCs. The receptor's source is a woman in her 30s in good health and CMV-seronegative. The CDR3 loop is CASSISMGQDYTF. CDR3 nucleotide sequence: TGTGCCAGTAGTATAAGTATGGGGCAAGACTACACCTTC. Complete variable domain (other parts from reference TRBV19 and TRBJ1-2): DGGITQSPKYLFRKEGQNVTLSCEQNLNHDAMYWYRQDPGQGLRLIYYSQIVNDFQKGDIAEGYSVSREKKESFPLTVTSAQKNPTAFYLCASSISMGQDYTFGSGTRLTVV.